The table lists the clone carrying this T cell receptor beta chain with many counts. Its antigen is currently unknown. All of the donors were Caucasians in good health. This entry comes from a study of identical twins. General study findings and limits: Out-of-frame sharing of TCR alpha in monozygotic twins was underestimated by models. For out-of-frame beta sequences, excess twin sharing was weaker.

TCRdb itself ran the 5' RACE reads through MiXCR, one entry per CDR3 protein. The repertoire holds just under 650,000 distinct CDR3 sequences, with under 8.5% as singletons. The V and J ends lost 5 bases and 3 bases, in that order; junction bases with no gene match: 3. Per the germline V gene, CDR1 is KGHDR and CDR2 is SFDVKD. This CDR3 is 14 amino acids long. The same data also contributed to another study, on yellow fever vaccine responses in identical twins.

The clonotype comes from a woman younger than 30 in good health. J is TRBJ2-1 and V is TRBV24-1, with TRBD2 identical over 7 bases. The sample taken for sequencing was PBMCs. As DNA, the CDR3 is TGTGCCACCAGTGGGGCGGGAGTCTACAATGAGCAGTTCTTC. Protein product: CATSGAGVYNEQFF.